The rows below give T cell receptor beta chains drawn from one sample of a study of cytomegalovirus exposure and HLA in healthy donors. Profiled with immunoSEQ multiplex PCR; TCRdb holds only in-frame clones, not every one. The repertoire holds under 250,000 clones, with around 86% as singletons. The sample taken for sequencing was PBMCs. The receptors come from a woman aged 45-65 years in good health and CMV-seropositive. CDR3s leave out the opening cysteine and the closing phenylalanine or tryptophan.

j_call,v_call,cdr3_aa
TRBJ1-5,TRBV18,ASSRGGWGSNQPQH
-,TRBV5-1,ASSRDSGSYEQY
TRBJ2-2,TRBV6-1,ASRDRVGNTGELF
TRBJ2-5,TRBV5-1,ASSLAPAGGGETQY
TRBJ1-5,TRBV19,ASSIVGDNQPQH
TRBJ1-2,TRBV14,ASSPPGTEGFLSGYT
TRBJ2-3,TRBV6-1,ASSEVPGSRTDTQY
TRBJ2-2,TRBV19,ASSIGQVGTGELF
TRBJ2-7,TRBV19,ASSMRSRSYEQY
TRBJ2-5,TRBV9,ASSVGLAGETQY
TRBJ2-2,TRBV6-5,ASSYDSSGATGELF
TRBJ2-5,TRBV5-4,ASSLPGPQETQY
TRBJ1-2,TRBV6-1,ASSGWDRGRDGYT
TRBJ2-7,TRBV11-3,ASSLAGVYEQY
TRBJ2-7,TRBV6-4,ASSVGQGPYEQY
TRBJ1-1,TRBV5-1,ASSAGQGLNTEAF
TRBJ1-2,TRBV27,ASSPARTSYGYT
TRBJ1-1,TRBV27,ASSSTGFSWTEAF
TRBJ1-2,TRBV29-1,SVEVIRQGGGYT
TRBJ1-3,TRBV4-1,ASSPTGGSGNTIY
TRBJ1-3,TRBV5-8,ASSLGRTVSVDTIY
TRBJ2-4,TRBV27,ASSRDRGQQNIQY